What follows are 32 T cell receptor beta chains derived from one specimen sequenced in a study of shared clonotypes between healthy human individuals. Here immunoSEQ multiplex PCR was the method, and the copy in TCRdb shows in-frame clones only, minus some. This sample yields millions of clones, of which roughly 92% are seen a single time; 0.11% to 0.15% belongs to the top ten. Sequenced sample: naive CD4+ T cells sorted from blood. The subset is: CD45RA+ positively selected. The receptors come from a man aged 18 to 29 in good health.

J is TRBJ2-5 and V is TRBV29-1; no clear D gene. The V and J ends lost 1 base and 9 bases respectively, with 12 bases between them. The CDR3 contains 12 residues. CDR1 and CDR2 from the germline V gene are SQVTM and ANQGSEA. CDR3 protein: CSVEVGVMAQYF. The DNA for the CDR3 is TGCAGCGTTGAAGTGGGCGTAATGGCCCAGTACTTC.

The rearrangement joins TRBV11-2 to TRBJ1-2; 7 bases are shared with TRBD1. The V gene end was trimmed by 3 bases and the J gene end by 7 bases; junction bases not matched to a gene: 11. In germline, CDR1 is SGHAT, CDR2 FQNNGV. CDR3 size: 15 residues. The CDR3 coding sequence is TGTGCCAGCAGCTTGCCCGCCACAGGGGTGGGTGGCTACACCTTC. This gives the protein CASSLPATGVGGYTF.

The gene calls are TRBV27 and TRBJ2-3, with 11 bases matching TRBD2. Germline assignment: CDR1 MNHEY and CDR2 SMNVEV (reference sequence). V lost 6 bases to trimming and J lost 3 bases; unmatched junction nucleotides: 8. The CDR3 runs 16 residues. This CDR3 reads CASRKLAGGPTDTQYF. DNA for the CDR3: TGTGCCAGCAGAAAGCTAGCGGGGGGACCTACAGATACGCAGTATTTT.

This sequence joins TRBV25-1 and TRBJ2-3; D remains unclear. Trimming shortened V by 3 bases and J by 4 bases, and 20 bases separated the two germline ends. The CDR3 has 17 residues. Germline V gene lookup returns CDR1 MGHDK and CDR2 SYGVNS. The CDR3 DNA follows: TGTGCCAGCAGTGACCCAAGAGCCCTCCCCGGCGCAGATACGCAGTATTTT. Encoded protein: CASSDPRALPGADTQYF.

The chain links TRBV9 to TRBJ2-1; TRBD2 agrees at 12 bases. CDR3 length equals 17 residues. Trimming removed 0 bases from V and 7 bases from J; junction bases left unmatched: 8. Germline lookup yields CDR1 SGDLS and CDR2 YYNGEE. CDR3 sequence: CASSVVSGTSGRNEQFF. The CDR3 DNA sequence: TGTGCCAGCAGCGTAGTGAGTGGCACTAGCGGGAGGAATGAGCAGTTCTTC.

The CDR3 is CASSFGASVNGELFF. In DNA, the CDR3 is TGTGCCAGCAGTTTTGGGGCCAGCGTGAACGGGGAGCTGTTTTTT. The chain recombines TRBV27 with TRBJ2-2; maybe TRBD1 (5 bases). Trimming removed 3 bases at V and 7 bases at J, with 15 bases between. The germline CDR1 and CDR2 sequences are MNHEY and SMNVEV (reference sequence). This CDR3 region has 15 residues.

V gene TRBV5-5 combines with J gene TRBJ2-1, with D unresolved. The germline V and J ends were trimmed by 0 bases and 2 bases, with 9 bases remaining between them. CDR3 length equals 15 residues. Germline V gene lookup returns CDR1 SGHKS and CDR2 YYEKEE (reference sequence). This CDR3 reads CASSLATEAYNEQFF. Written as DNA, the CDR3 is TGTGCCAGCAGCTTGGCAACGGAAGCCTACAATGAGCAGTTCTTC.

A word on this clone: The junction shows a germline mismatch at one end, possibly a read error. CDR3 loop: CVSSLITVDGYTF. CDR3 DNA: TGTGTCAGCAGCTTAATTACGGTCGATGGCTACACCTTC. This sequence joins TRBV7-9 and TRBJ1-2; D unclear. The CDR3 is made up of 13 amino acids. CDR1 and CDR2 from the germline V gene are SEHNR and FQNEAQ (reference sequence).

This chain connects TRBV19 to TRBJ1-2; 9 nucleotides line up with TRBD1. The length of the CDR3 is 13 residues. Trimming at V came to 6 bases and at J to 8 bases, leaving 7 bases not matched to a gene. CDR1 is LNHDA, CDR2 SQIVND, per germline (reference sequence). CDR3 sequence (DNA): TGTGCCAGTAGAATACAGGGGGCGCGAGGCTACACCTTC. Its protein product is CASRIQGARGYTF.

The CDR3 reads CASSQAPPSAYNEQFF. DNA for the CDR3: TGCGCCAGCAGCCAAGCCCCTCCTAGCGCGTACAATGAGCAGTTCTTC. The chain links TRBV4-3 to TRBJ2-1; tentatively, D is TRBD2 (6 bases). Looked up from germline, CDR1 is LGHNA and CDR2 is YSLEER. The V end lost 1 base, the J end lost 4 bases, and 14 bases lay between the germline ends. The CDR3 has 16 amino acids.

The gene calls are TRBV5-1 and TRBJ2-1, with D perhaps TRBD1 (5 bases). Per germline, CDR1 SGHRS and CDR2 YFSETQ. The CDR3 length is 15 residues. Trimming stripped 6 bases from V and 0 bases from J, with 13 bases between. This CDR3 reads CASTEQASSYNEQFF. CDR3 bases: TGCGCCAGCACCGAACAGGCGAGCTCCTACAATGAGCAGTTCTTC.

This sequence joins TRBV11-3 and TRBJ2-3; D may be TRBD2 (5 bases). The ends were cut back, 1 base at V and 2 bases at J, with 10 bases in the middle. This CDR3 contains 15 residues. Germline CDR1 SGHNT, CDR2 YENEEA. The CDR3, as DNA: TGTGCCAGCAGCTTAGGTAGCGTACCCACAGATACGCAGTATTTT. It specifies CASSLGSVPTDTQYF.

CDR3 sequence (DNA): TGTGCTCCACCAACGGGCAATCAGCCCCAGCATTTT. Its translation is CAPPTGNQPQHF. The chain joins TRBV6-5 to TRBJ1-5; D not resolved. CDR3 length: 12 amino acids. Germline V gene sequence: CDR1 MNHEY, CDR2 SVGAGI.

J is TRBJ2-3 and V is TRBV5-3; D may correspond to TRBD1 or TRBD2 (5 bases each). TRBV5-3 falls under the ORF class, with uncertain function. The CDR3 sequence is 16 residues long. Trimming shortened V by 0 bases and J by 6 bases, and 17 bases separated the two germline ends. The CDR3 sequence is CARSLVRDRGHDTQYF. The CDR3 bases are TGTGCCAGAAGCTTGGTCCGGGACCGAGGTCACGATACGCAGTATTTT.

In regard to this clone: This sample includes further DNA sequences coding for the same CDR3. For the CDR3, the DNA is TGCGCCAGCAGTGAGCTCACAGGCGACCCCGGGGGCGAGCAGTACTTC. Amino acid sequence: CASSELTGDPGGEQYF. This chain connects TRBV10-2 to TRBJ2-7, with a weak D call TRBD2 (6 bases). Trimming stripped 2 bases from V and 6 bases from J, with 20 bases between. Germline loops: CDR1 WSHSY, CDR2 SAAADI. This CDR3 spans 16 amino acids.

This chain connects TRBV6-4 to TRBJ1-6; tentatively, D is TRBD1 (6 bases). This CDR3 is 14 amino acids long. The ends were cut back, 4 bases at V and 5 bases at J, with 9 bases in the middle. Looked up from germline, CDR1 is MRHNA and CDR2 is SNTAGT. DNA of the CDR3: TGTGCCAGCAGTGCAACAGGGAATAATTCACCCCTCCACTTT. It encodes CASSATGNNSPLHF.

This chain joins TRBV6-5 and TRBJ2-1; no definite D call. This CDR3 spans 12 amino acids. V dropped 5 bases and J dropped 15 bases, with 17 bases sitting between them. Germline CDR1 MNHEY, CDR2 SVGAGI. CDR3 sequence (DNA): TGTGCCAGCAGTGCACTGAGAGCCGAACTGTTCTTC. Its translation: CASSALRAELFF.

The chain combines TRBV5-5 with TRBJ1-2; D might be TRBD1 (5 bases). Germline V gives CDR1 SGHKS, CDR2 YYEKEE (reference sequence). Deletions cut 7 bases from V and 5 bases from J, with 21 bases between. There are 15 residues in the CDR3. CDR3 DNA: TGTGCCAGCGGATTATATCAGGGTTTTCGGTATGGCTACACCTTC. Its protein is CASGLYQGFRYGYTF.

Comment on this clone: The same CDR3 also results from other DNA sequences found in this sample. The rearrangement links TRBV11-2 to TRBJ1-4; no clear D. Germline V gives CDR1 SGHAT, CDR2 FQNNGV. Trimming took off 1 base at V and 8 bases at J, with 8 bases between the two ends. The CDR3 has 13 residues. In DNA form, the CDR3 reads TGTGCCAGCAGCTTAGGGTTGGGAGAAAAACTGTTTTTT. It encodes CASSLGLGEKLFF.

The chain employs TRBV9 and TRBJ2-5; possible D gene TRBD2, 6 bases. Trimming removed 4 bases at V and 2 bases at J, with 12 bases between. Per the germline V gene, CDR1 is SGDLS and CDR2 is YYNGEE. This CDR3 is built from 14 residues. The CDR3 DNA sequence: TGTGCCAGCAGCCCGTCGGGAGTACAAGAGACCCAGTACTTC. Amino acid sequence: CASSPSGVQETQYF.

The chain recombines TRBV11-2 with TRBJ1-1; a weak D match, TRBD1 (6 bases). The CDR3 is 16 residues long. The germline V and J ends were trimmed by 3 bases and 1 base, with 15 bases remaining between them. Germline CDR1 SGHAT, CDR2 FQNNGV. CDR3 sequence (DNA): TGTGCCAGCAGCTTGGGGTTTGGACAGCCGAACACTGAAGCTTTCTTT. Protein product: CASSLGFGQPNTEAFF.

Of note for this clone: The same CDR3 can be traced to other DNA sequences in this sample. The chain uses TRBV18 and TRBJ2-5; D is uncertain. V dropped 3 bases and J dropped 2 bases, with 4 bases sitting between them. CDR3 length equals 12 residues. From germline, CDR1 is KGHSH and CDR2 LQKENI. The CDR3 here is CASSPVQETQYF. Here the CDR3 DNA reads TGTGCCAGCTCACCCGTACAAGAGACCCAGTACTTC. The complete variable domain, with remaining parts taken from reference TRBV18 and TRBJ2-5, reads NAGVMQNPRHLVRRRGQEARLRCSPMKGHSHVYWYRQLPEEGLKFMVYLQKENIIDESGMPKERFSAEFPKEGPSILRIQQVVRGDSAAYFCASSPVQETQYFGPGTRLLVL.

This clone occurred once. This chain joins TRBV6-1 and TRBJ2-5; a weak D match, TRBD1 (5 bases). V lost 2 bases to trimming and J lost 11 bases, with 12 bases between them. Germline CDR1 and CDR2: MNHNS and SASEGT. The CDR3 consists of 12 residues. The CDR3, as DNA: TGTGCCAGCAGTGAACAGGGTTTGGAGCAGTACTTC. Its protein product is CASSEQGLEQYF.

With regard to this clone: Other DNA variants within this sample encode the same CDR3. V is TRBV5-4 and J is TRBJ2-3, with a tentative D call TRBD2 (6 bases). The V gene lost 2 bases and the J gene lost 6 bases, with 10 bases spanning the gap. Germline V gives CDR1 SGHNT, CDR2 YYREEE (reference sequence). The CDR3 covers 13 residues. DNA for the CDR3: TGTGCCAGCAGCTTCGGGGGATCGGATACGCAGTATTTT. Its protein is CASSFGGSDTQYF.

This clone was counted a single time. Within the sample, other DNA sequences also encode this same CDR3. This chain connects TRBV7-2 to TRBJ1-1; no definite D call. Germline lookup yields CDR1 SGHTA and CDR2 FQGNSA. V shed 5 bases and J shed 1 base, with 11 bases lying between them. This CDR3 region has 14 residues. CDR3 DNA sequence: TGTGCCAGCAGCCTAAGGTGGGGGAACACTGAAGCTTTCTTT. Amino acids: CASSLRWGNTEAFF.

The CDR3 region is CASSFPGQVDNSPLHF. The CDR3 coding sequence is TGTGCCAGCAGCTTTCCCGGACAGGTGGATAATTCACCCCTCCACTTT. The genes are TRBV7-9 and TRBJ1-6; 7 nucleotides align to TRBD1. V shed 3 bases, J shed 5 bases, and the junction held 7 bases outside the gene matches. Germline V gene data show CDR1 as SEHNR and CDR2 as FQNEAQ (reference sequence). The CDR3 spans 16 residues.

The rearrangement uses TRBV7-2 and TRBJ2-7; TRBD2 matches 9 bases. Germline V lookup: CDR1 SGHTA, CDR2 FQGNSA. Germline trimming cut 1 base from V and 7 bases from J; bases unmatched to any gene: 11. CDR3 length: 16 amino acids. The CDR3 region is CASSLVASGALGEQYF. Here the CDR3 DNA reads TGTGCCAGCAGCTTAGTGGCTAGCGGGGCCCTTGGGGAGCAGTACTTC.

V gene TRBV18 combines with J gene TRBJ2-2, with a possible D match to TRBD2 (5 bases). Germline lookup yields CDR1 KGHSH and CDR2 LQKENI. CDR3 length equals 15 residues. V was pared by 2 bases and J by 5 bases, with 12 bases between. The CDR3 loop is CASSPRQVATGELFF. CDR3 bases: TGTGCCAGCTCACCAAGGCAGGTAGCGACCGGGGAGCTGTTTTTT.

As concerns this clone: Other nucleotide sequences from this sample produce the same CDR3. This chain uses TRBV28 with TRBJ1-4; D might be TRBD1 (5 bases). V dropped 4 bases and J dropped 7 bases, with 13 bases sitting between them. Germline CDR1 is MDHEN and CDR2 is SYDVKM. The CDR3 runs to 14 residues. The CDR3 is CASSSGTRGEKLFF. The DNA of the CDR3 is TGTGCCAGCAGTTCAGGGACGAGAGGTGAAAAACTGTTTTTT.

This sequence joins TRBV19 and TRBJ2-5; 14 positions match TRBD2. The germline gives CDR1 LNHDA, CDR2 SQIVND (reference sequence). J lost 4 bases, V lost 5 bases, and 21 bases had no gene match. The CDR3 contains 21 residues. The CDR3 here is CASSEKAPLGLAGGGGETQYF. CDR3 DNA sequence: TGTGCCAGTAGTGAAAAGGCCCCCCTCGGACTAGCGGGGGGCGGGGGAGAGACCCAGTACTTC.

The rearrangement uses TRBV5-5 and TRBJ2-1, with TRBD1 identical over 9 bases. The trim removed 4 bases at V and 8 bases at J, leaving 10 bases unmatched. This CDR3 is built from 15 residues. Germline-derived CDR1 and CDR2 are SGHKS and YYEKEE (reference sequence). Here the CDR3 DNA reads TGTGCCAGCAGCGTCGGGACAGGGCAGGCTCATGAGCAGTTCTTC. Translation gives CASSVGTGQAHEQFF.

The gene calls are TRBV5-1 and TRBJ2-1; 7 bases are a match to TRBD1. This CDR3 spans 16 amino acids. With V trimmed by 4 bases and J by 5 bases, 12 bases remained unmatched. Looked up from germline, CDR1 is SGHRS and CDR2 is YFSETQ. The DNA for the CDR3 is TGCGCCAGCAGCGGACGACCGGGACAGACGAACAATGAGCAGTTCTTC. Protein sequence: CASSGRPGQTNNEQFF.